The rows below give T cell receptor beta chains drawn from one sample of a study of blood T cell repertoires in COVID-19. TCRdb's table, derived via immunoSEQ multiplex PCR, lists solely in-frame clones and lacks some. Among around 500,000 clones listed, approximately 85% were seen once. The sample taken for sequencing was peripheral blood. These receptors originate from a human donor in a cohort sampled during active COVID-19. Each CDR3 is given with its conserved first and last residue. The order of the fields is clone size, CDR3 length, V gene, D gene, J gene, CDR3 DNA, CDR3 protein. A D gene is named only where the DNA matches it firmly. The size field is filled for only some rows; it gives once, few, many or a size class.

NA	15	TRBV6-4	TRBD1	TRBJ2-2	TGTGCCAGCAGCAGGGAACAGGGGGCGACCGGGGAGCTGTTTTTT	CASSREQGATGELFF
NA	11	TRBV7-9	NA	TRBJ2-5	TGTGCCAGCAGCTCCCTTATCACCCAGTACTTC	CASSSLITQYF
NA	16	TRBV6-5	TRBD2	TRBJ2-7	TGTGCCAGCAGTTATAAAAGAGCGGGAGGCTCCTACGAGCAGTACTTC	CASSYKRAGGSYEQYF
NA	14	TRBV5-1	TRBD2	TRBJ2-7	TGCGCCAGCAGTCCCCAGGGACTAGCCTACGAGCAGTACTTC	CASSPQGLAYEQYF
NA	15	TRBV5-8	NA	TRBJ1-3	TGTGCCAGCAGCCTGGGACTGAGCTCTGGAAACACCATATATTTT	CASSLGLSSGNTIYF
NA	14	TRBV2	NA	TRBJ1-4	TGTGCCAGCAGCCGCGACAGGTACAATGAAAAACTGTTTTTT	CASSRDRYNEKLFF
few	13	TRBV15	NA	TRBJ1-5	TGTGCCACCCGGGGGGTCGAGCATCAGCCCCAGCATTTT	CATRGVEHQPQHF
NA	13	TRBV18	NA	TRBJ2-1	TGTGCCAGCTCACGGGACTTATACAATGAGCAGTTCTTC	CASSRDLYNEQFF
NA	16	TRBV7-3	TRBD2	TRBJ2-3	TGTGCCAGCAGCCGGACTAGCGGGAGTTTAACAGATACGCAGTATTTT	CASSRTSGSLTDTQYF
NA	14	TRBV5-6	NA	TRBJ2-2	TGTGCCAGCAGCTTTAATTACCGGGCCGGGGAGCTGTTTTTT	CASSFNYRAGELFF
NA	14	TRBV2	NA	TRBJ1-2	TGTGCCAGCAGTGAATTTCGACAGGTTTATGGCTACACCTTC	CASSEFRQVYGYTF
NA	16	TRBV9	TRBD2	TRBJ2-1	TGTGCCAGCAGCGTAGTTCCCACTAGCGGGAATGCTGAGCAGTTCTTC	CASSVVPTSGNAEQFF
NA	16	TRBV7-3	NA	TRBJ1-4	TGTGCCAGCAGCTTTTTGGGAGGCGAAACTAATGAAAAACTGTTTTTT	CASSFLGGETNEKLFF
NA	14	TRBV24-1	TRBD1	TRBJ2-2	TGTGCCACCAGTGATCCCTGGGACAGGGGAAAGGTGTTTTTT	CATSDPWDRGKVFF
NA	17	TRBV5-4	NA	TRBJ1-3	TGTGCCAGCAGCTTAGATCCCGCAGGTCGCTCTGGAAACACCATATATTTT	CASSLDPAGRSGNTIYF
NA	14	TRBV19	NA	TRBJ2-3	TGTGCCAGTAGTAATAGCGGAATCACAGATACGCAGTATTTT	CASSNSGITDTQYF
NA	15	TRBV28	TRBD2	TRBJ2-2	TGTGCCAGCAGTTTTAGCGGGGGGAACACCGGGGAGCTGTTTTTT	CASSFSGGNTGELFF
NA	13	TRBV12-3/TRBV12-4	NA	TRBJ2-4	TGTGCCAGCAGTTATATAGCCAAAAACATTCAGTACTTC	CASSYIAKNIQYF
NA	13	TRBV3-1/TRBV3-2	NA	TRBJ2-1	TGTGCCAGCAGCTTGGGGAGTTACAATGAGCAGTTCTTC	CASSLGSYNEQFF
NA	13	TRBV12-3/TRBV12-4	NA	TRBJ2-5	TGTGCCAGCAGTTTCGACTCGTCAGAGACCCAGTACTTC	CASSFDSSETQYF
once	15	TRBV6-5	NA	TRBJ2-5	TGTGCCAGCAAACCAACTCTATTGTACCAAGAGACCCAGTACTTC	CASKPTLLYQETQYF
NA	15	TRBV3-1/TRBV3-2	NA	TRBJ2-3	TGTGCCAGCAGCCAAACGGCCGCACCCGGGGATACGCAGTATTTT	CASSQTAAPGDTQYF
NA	16	TRBV15	TRBD1	TRBJ2-7	TGTGCCACCAGCAGAGTTCTGGGACAGGGCCCTCGCGAGCAGTACTTC	CATSRVLGQGPREQYF
NA	17	TRBV6-2/TRBV6-3	TRBD1	TRBJ1-1	TGTGCCAGCAGCCCTCAAGGATCCGGGACAGGGGGCACTGAAGCTTTCTTT	CASSPQGSGTGGTEAFF
once	16	TRBV24-1	TRBD1	TRBJ2-1	TGTGCCACCAGTGAAGCCGGGACAGGGGATCGCAATGAGCAGTTCTTC	CATSEAGTGDRNEQFF
NA	14	TRBV5-6	NA	TRBJ1-1	TGTGCCAGCAGCTTCACAGGGACGAACACTGAAGCTTTCTTT	CASSFTGTNTEAFF
few	16	TRBV7-2	NA	TRBJ2-1	TGTGCCAGCAGTTTTTCCCCCGGGAGTATCGACAATGAGCAGTTCTTC	CASSFSPGSIDNEQFF
NA	11	TRBV6-2/TRBV6-3	NA	TRBJ1-1	TGTGCCAGCAGTTACGCCGGCGGGGCTTTCTTT	CASSYAGGAFF
NA	16	TRBV20-1	TRBD2	TRBJ2-1	TGCAGTGCTGGTGGAGGAACTAGCGGGAAGTACAATGAGCAGTTCTTC	CSAGGGTSGKYNEQFF
few	14	TRBV28	TRBD1	TRBJ1-6	TGTGCCAGCAGTTTACCCTTGACAGGGAGAGGATCGGACTTT	CASSLPLTGRGSDF
NA	15	TRBV28	TRBD2	TRBJ2-6	TGTGCCAGCAGTCCCGGGGGGACTGGGGCCAACGTCCTGACTTTC	CASSPGGTGANVLTF
NA	15	TRBV7-7	TRBD2	TRBJ2-7	TGTGCTAGCAGCTTCGGACTAGCGGGAGTACACGAGCAGTACTTC	CASSFGLAGVHEQYF
NA	16	TRBV4-1	NA	TRBJ2-1	TGCGCCAGCAGCCAAGGGGAGAGTTCGGCCTACAATGAGCAGTTCTTC	CASSQGESSAYNEQFF
few	13	TRBV6-2/TRBV6-3	NA	TRBJ2-7	TGTGCCAGCAGTCTCCAGGATGTGAGCGAGCAGTACTTC	CASSLQDVSEQYF
NA	14	TRBV6-5	NA	TRBJ1-1	TGTGCCAGCAGTAAACTTGACAGTTACACTGAAGCTTTCTTT	CASSKLDSYTEAFF
NA	14	TRBV6-5	NA	TRBJ2-1	TGTGCCAGCAGTACAGGGACGAGAAAAAATGAGCAGTTCTTC	CASSTGTRKNEQFF
NA	10	TRBV28	NA	TRBJ1-1	TGTGCCAGCAGCCAGCGCCAAGCTTTCTTT	CASSQRQAFF
NA	13	TRBV28	TRBD2	TRBJ2-7	TGTGCCAGCAGTCTAGCGGCCTCCTACGAGCAGTACTTC	CASSLAASYEQYF
NA	13	TRBV5-1	TRBD1	TRBJ2-7	TGCGCCAGTGGGAGGGACAGGGGGCGCGAGCAGTACTTC	CASGRDRGREQYF
NA	16	TRBV9	TRBD1	TRBJ2-1	TGTGCCAGCAGCGTAGAGGTGGGACAGGTCCTCAATGAGCAGTTCTTC	CASSVEVGQVLNEQFF
NA	15	TRBV11-3	TRBD2	TRBJ2-1	TGTGCCAGCAGCCCGTATAGCGGGGACTTCAATGAGCAGTTCTTC	CASSPYSGDFNEQFF
NA	16	TRBV6-4	NA	TRBJ2-7	TGTGCCAGCAGTCGTTCCCCGAGGAGACCAATATACGAGCAGTACTTC	CASSRSPRRPIYEQYF
once	13	TRBV11-2	TRBD1	TRBJ1-1	TGTGCCAGCAGCTTTCAACAGGGGGCGTGGGCTTTCTTT	CASSFQQGAWAFF
NA	15	TRBV10-3	TRBD1	TRBJ2-7	TGTGCCATCAGAACGGGACAGCCGAGCTCCTACGAGCAGTACTTC	CAIRTGQPSSYEQYF
NA	15	TRBV14	TRBD2	TRBJ2-5	TGTGCCAGCAGCCAGCTAGCGGGAGTTGCAGAGACCCAGTACTTC	CASSQLAGVAETQYF
NA	16	TRBV9	TRBD2	TRBJ2-1	TGTGCCAGCAGCGTAGTTGTGGGAGGGCCGGACAATGAGCAGTTCTTC	CASSVVVGGPDNEQFF
NA	19	TRBV24-1	TRBD2	TRBJ2-3	TGTGCCACCAGTGACCCAGGACTAGCGGGAATCATTGGGGCAGATACGCAGTATTTT	CATSDPGLAGIIGADTQYF
NA	15	TRBV7-2	TRBD2	TRBJ2-5	TGTGCCAGCAGCTCCTTAGCGGGAGGGTCGGAGACCCAGTACTTC	CASSSLAGGSETQYF
NA	16	TRBV7-5	NA	TRBJ1-5	TGTGCCAGAAGCCTAGGGGGGACAGGGAGGAATCAGCCCCAGCATTTT	CARSLGGTGRNQPQHF
NA	16	TRBV30	TRBD2	TRBJ2-1	TGTGCCTGGAGTGTCCGGACTAGGACCACTGGCGATGAGCAGTTCTTC	CAWSVRTRTTGDEQFF
NA	16	TRBV5-1	TRBD1	TRBJ1-2	TGCGCCAGCACCCCCCGTCCGGGGACAGGGAACTATGGCTACACCTTC	CASTPRPGTGNYGYTF
NA	12	TRBV15	TRBD2	TRBJ2-3	TGTGCCACCAGCAGGGGAGGGGATACGCAGTATTTT	CATSRGGDTQYF
once	14	TRBV3-1/TRBV3-2	NA	TRBJ2-3	TGTGCCAGCAGTGGGCAGGGAGGTCGAGATACGCAGTATTTT	CASSGQGGRDTQYF